The next 3 T cell receptor beta chains were all read from a single sample in a study of graft-versus-host responses after intestinal transplantation. The repertoire was sequenced with immunoSEQ multiplex PCR; TCRdb's copy has only in-frame clones and lacks some. The table shows some 90,000 clones, with just over 90% occurring only once. Their antigens remain unidentified. The starting material was unstimulated CD8+ T cells sorted from spleen or lymph node cells, obtained before intestinal transplant. The source of these receptors is a human donor who received an intestinal transplant.

The chain recombines TRBV6-5 with TRBJ1-4; no clear D. CDR3 length equals 14 residues. The germline CDR1 and CDR2 sequences are MNHEY and SVGAGI. V lost 0 bases and J lost 4, with 6 bases in between. The CDR3 DNA sequence: TGTGCCAGCAGTTACTCCGCGGATAATGAAAAACTGTTTTTT. This encodes CASSYSADNEKLFF.

The count of this clone is one. The CDR3 spells CASSLFSGGTHSYNEQFF. The CDR3 DNA reads TGTGCCAGCAGCTTATTCTCCGGTGGGACCCACTCCTACAATGAGCAGTTCTTC. The V and J genes are TRBV5-4 and TRBJ2-1; D is possibly TRBD1 or TRBD2 (5 bases each). V was shortened by 2 bases and J by 0 bases, with 18 bases between the two germline ends. The CDR3 covers 18 residues. Germline CDR1 reads SGHNT; CDR2 reads YYREEE (reference sequence).

This chain links TRBV4-1 with TRBJ1-5, with TRBD1 identical over 7 bases. V lost 1 base to trimming and J lost 4 bases; unmatched junction nucleotides: 7. The length of the CDR3 is 16 residues. Germline CDR1 MGHRA, CDR2 YSYEKL. The CDR3 here is CASSQGRGQRNQPQHF. The CDR3 DNA is TGCGCCAGCAGCCAAGGAAGGGGACAGAGAAATCAGCCCCAGCATTTT.